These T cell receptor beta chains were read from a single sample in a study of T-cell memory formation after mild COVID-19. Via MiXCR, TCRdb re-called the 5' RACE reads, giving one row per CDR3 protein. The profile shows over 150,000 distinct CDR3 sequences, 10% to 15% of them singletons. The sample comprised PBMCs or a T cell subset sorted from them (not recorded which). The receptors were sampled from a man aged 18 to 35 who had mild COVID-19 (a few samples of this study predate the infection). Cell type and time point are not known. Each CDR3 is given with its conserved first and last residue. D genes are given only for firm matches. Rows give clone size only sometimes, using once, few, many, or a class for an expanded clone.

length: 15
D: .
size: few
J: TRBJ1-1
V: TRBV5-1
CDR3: CASSLGPLANTEAFF
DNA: TGCGCCAGCAGCTTGGGGCCTTTAGCTAACACTGAAGCTTTCTTT

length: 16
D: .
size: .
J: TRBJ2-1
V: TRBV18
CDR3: CASSPSDLSSYNEQFF
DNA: TGTGCCAGCTCACCATCGGACTTGAGCTCCTACAATGAGCAGTTCTTC

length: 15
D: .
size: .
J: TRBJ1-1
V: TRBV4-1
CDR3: CASSTGRARSTEAFF
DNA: TGCGCCAGCAGCACGGGTAGGGCAAGGAGCACTGAAGCTTTCTTT

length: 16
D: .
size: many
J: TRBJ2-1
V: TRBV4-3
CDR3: CASSQGANQAYNEQFF
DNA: TGCGCCAGCAGCCAGGGGGCAAATCAAGCCTACAATGAGCAGTTCTTC

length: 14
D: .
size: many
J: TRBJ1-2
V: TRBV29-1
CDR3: CSAERGVENYGYTF
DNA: TGCAGCGCCGAACGAGGGGTGGAGAACTATGGCTACACCTTC

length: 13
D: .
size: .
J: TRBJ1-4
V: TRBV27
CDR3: CASSLFGGHGLFF
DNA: TGTGCCAGCAGTTTATTTGGGGGGCACGGACTGTTTTTT

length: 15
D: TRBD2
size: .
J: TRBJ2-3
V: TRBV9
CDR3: CASTRTSGYTDTQYF
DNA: TGTGCCAGCACAAGGACTAGCGGATACACAGATACGCAGTATTTT

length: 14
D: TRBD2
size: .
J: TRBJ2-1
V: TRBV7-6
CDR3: CASSYFTSGDEQFF
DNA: TGTGCCAGCAGCTATTTCACTAGCGGGGACGAGCAGTTCTTC

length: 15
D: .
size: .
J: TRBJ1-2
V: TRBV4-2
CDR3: CASSQVGRRVGGYTF
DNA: TGTGCCAGCAGCCAAGTCGGCAGGCGGGTGGGTGGCTACACCTTC

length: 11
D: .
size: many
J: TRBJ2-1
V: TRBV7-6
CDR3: CASSRWDEQFF
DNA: TGTGCCAGCAGCCGATGGGATGAGCAGTTCTTC

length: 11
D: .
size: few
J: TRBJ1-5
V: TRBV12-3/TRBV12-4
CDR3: CASSLGGPQHF
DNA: TGTGCCAGCAGTTTGGGAGGGCCCCAGCATTTT

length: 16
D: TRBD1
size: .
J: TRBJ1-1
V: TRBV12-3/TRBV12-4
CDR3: CASTGDRDRAQREAFF
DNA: TGTGCCAGCACCGGGGACCGGGACAGAGCACAGAGAGAAGCTTTCTTT

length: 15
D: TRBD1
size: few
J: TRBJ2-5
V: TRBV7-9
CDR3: CASSLWVSGGETQYF
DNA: TGTGCCAGCAGCTTATGGGTCTCAGGGGGCGAGACCCAGTACTTC

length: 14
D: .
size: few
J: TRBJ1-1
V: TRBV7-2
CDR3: CASSPAKENTEAFF
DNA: TGTGCCAGCAGCCCCGCCAAGGAGAACACTGAAGCTTTCTTT

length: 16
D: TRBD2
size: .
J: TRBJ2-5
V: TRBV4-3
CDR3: CASSQETGGHQETQYF
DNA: TGCGCCAGCAGCCAAGAGACGGGGGGTCACCAAGAGACCCAGTACTTC

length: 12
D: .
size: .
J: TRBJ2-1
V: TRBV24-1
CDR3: CATRGPGDEQFF
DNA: TGTGCCACCCGGGGGCCGGGGGATGAGCAGTTCTTC

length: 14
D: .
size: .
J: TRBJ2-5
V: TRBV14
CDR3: CASSQLPLGETQYF
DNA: TGTGCCAGCAGCCAACTACCCCTGGGAGAGACCCAGTACTTC

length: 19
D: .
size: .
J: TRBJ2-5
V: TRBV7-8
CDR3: CASSWTDTPRWEYQETQYF
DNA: TGTGCCAGCAGCTGGACAGACACCCCCCGGTGGGAATACCAAGAGACCCAGTACTTC

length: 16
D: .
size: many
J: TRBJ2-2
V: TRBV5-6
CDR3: CASSLGPGVLTGELFF
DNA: TGTGCCAGCAGCTTGGGACCCGGAGTGCTCACCGGGGAGCTGTTTTTT

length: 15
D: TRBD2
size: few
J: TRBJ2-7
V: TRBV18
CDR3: CASSPKLAGEHEQYF
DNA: TGTGCCAGCTCACCTAAACTAGCGGGGGAACACGAGCAGTACTTC

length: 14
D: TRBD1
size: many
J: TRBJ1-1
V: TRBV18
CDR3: CASSPTGGDAEAFF
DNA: TGTGCCAGCTCACCGACAGGGGGGGACGCTGAAGCTTTCTTT

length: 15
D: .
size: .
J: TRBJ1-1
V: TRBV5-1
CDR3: CASSLGWRGSTEAFF
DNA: TGCGCCAGCAGCTTGGGTTGGAGGGGATCCACTGAAGCTTTCTTT

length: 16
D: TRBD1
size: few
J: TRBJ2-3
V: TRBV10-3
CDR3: CAISDGQGRGLNTQYF
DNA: TGTGCCATCAGTGATGGACAGGGAAGGGGCTTAAATACGCAGTATTTT

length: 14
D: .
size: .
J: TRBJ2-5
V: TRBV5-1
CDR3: CASSLTVSQETQYF
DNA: TGCGCCAGCAGCTTAACAGTCAGTCAAGAGACCCAGTACTTC

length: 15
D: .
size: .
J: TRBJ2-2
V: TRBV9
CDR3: CASSVRGALPGELFF
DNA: TGTGCCAGCAGCGTTCGGGGGGCTCTTCCCGGGGAGCTGTTTTTT

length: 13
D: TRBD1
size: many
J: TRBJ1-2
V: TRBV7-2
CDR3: CASSPDRNYGYTF
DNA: TGTGCCAGCAGCCCGGACAGGAACTATGGCTACACCTTC

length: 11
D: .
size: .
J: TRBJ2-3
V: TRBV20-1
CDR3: CSAFGTDTQYF
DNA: TGCAGTGCGTTTGGCACAGATACGCAGTATTTT

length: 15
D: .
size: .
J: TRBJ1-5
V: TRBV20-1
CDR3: CSAREGRQINQPQHF
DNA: TGCAGTGCTAGAGAGGGGAGGCAGATCAATCAGCCCCAGCATTTT

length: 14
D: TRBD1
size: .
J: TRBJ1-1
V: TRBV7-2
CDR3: CASSPPGGITEAFF
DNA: TGTGCCAGCAGCCCACCAGGGGGCATCACTGAAGCTTTCTTT

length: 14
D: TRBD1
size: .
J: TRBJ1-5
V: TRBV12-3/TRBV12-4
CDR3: CASSPNRGPQPQHF
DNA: TGTGCCAGCAGCCCGAACAGGGGACCCCAGCCCCAGCATTTT

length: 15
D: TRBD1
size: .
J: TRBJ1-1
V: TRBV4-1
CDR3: CASTANRGLDTEAFF
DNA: TGCGCCAGCACCGCCAACAGGGGGCTCGACACTGAAGCTTTCTTT

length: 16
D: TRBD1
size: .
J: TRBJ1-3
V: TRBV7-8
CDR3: CASSLGTGISGNTIYF
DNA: TGTGCCAGCAGCTTGGGGACAGGGATCTCTGGAAACACCATATATTTT

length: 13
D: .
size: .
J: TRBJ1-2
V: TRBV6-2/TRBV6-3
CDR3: CASSYRPDYGYTF
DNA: TGTGCCAGCAGTTATAGGCCGGACTATGGCTACACCTTC

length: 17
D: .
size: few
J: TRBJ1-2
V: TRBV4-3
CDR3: CASSQESPYRVEDGYTF
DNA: TGCGCCAGCAGCCAAGAGTCCCCCTACAGGGTGGAGGATGGCTACACCTTC

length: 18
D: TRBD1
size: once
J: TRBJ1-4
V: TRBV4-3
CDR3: CASSQHGGGGATNEKLIF
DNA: TGCGCCAGCAGCCAACACGGGGGAGGGGGCGCGACTAATGAAAAACTGATTTTT

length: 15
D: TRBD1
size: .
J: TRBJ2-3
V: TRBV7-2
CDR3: CASSPSSGQGSTQYF
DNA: TGTGCCAGCAGCCCTAGTAGCGGACAGGGCTCGACGCAGTATTTT

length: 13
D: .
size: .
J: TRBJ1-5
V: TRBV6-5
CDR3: CASSYTFNQPQHF
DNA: TGTGCCAGCAGTTACACTTTCAATCAGCCCCAGCATTTT

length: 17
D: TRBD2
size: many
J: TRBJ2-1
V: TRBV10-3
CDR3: CAISLGGTSGGAGEQFF
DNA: TGTGCCATCAGTTTAGGAGGGACTAGCGGGGGGGCTGGTGAGCAGTTCTTC

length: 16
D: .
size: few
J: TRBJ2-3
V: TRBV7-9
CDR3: CASSLGATETTDTQYF
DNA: TGTGCCAGCAGCTTAGGGGCTACGGAAACCACAGATACGCAGTATTTT

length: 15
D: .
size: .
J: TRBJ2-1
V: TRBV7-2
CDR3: CASSINTNSYNEQFF
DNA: TGTGCCAGCAGCATTAACACAAACTCCTACAATGAGCAGTTCTTC

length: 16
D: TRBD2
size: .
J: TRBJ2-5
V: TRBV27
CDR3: CASSLASAGGLETQYF
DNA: TGTGCCAGCAGTTTGGCCTCGGCGGGGGGGCTGGAGACCCAGTACTTC

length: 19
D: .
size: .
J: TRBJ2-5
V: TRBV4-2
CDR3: CASSQEYSSDSWYQETQYF
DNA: TGTGCCAGCAGCCAAGAATATTCATCTGACAGTTGGTACCAAGAGACCCAGTACTTC

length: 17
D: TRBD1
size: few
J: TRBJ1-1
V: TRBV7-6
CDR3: CASSPRWTGTTNTEAFF
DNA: TGTGCCAGCAGCCCACGATGGACAGGTACCACGAACACTGAAGCTTTCTTT

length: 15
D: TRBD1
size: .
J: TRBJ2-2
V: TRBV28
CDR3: CASRQLDRTGGELFF
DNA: TGTGCCAGCAGACAGCTGGACAGGACGGGCGGGGAGCTGTTTTTT

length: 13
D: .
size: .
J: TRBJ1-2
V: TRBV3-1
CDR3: CASSQPGLQGYTF
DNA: TGTGCCAGCAGCCAACCGGGACTACAAGGCTACACCTTC

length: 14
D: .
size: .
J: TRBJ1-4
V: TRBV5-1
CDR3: CASSVGQPEGKLFF
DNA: TGCGCCAGCAGCGTCGGCCAGCCGGAGGGAAAACTGTTTTTT

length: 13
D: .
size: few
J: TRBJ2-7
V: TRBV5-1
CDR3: CASSLASGYEQYF
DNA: TGCGCCAGCAGCTTGGCCAGCGGCTACGAGCAGTACTTC

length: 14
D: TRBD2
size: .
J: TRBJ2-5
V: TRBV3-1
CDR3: CASSPSSGVETQYF
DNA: TGTGCCAGCAGCCCGTCTAGCGGGGTGGAGACCCAGTACTTC

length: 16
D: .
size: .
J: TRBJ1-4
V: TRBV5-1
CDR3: CASSMMTVATNEKLFF
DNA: TGCGCCAGCAGCATGATGACGGTTGCAACTAATGAAAAACTGTTTTTT

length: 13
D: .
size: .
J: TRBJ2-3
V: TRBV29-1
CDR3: CSAATVLTDTQYF
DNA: TGCAGCGCAGCCACGGTGCTCACAGATACGCAGTATTTT

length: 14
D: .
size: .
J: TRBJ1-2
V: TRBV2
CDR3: CASSEESLNYGYTF
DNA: TGTGCCAGCAGTGAAGAGAGCCTTAACTATGGCTACACCTTC

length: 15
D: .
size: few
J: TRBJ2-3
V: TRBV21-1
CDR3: CASSRPTGGTDTQYF
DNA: TGTGCCAGCAGCAGGCCGACAGGGGGCACAGATACGCAGTATTTT

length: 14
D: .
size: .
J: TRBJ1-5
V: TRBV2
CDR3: CASSEAREDQPQHF
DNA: TGTGCCAGCAGTGAAGCGCGGGAGGATCAGCCCCAGCATTTT

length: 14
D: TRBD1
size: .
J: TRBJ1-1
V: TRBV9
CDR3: CASSAYSGTDEAFF
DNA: TGTGCCAGCAGCGCGTATTCCGGGACAGATGAAGCTTTCTTT

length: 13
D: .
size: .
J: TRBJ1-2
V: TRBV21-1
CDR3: CASSTPTGGNYTF
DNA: TGTGCCAGCAGCACCCCAACCGGGGGTAACTACACCTTC